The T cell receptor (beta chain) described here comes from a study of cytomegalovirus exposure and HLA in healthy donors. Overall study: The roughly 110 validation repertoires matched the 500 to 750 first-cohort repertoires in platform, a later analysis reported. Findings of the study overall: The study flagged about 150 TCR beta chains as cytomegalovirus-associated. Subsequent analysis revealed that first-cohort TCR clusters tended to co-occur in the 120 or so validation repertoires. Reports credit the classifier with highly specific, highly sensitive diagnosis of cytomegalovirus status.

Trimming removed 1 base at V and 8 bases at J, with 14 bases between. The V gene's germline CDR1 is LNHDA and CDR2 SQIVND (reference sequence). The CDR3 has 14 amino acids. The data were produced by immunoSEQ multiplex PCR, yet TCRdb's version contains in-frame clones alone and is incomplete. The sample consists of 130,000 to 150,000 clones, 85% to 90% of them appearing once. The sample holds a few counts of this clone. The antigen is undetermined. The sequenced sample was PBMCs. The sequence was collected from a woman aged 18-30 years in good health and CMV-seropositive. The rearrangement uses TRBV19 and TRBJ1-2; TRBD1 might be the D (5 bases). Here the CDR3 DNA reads TGTGCCAGTAGTATAGTCCAGGGCGCGGAAGGCTACACCTTC. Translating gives CASSIVQGAEGYTF.